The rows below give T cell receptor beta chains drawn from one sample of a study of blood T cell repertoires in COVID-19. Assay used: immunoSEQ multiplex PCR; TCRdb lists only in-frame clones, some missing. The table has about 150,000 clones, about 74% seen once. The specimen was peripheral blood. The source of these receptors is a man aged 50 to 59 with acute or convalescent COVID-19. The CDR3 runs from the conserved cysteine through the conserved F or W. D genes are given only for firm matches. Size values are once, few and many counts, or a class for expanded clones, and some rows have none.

cdr3_nt: TGTGCCATCAGTGTTCAGGGGGCCACTAACTATGGCTACACCTTC
cdr3_aa: CAISVQGATNYGYTF
v_call: TRBV10-3
clone_size: NA
j_call: TRBJ1-2
d_call: TRBD1

cdr3_nt: TGTGCCAGCAGTAAAGGGGGGCTTCAGGGCGCCTATAATTCACCCCTCCACTTT
cdr3_aa: CASSKGGLQGAYNSPLHF
v_call: TRBV21-1
clone_size: NA
j_call: TRBJ1-6
d_call: NA

cdr3_nt: TGTGCCAGCAGTAAAACAGGGTTGTATAATTCACCCCTCCACTTT
cdr3_aa: CASSKTGLYNSPLHF
v_call: TRBV6-5
clone_size: NA
j_call: TRBJ1-6
d_call: NA

cdr3_nt: TGCGCCAGCAGTCGGGGGGGCAACACCGGGGAGCTGTTTTTT
cdr3_aa: CASSRGGNTGELFF
v_call: TRBV10-1
clone_size: NA
j_call: TRBJ2-2
d_call: TRBD2

cdr3_nt: TGTGCCAGCAGTCAGAGGGACAGCTCCTCACCCCTCCACTTT
cdr3_aa: CASSQRDSSSPLHF
v_call: TRBV2
clone_size: NA
j_call: TRBJ1-6
d_call: TRBD1

cdr3_nt: TGTGCCAGCACAGCGGGGGGGCTGGGGAATGAGCAGTTCTTC
cdr3_aa: CASTAGGLGNEQFF
v_call: TRBV6-5
clone_size: NA
j_call: TRBJ2-1
d_call: TRBD2

cdr3_nt: TGTGCCAGCAGTTTAGCCGTAGGGGAAAGTCAGCCCCAGCATTTT
cdr3_aa: CASSLAVGESQPQHF
v_call: TRBV11-2
clone_size: NA
j_call: TRBJ1-5
d_call: NA

cdr3_nt: TGTGCCAGCAGCTTACTGGCGGGCACTGAAGCTTTCTTT
cdr3_aa: CASSLLAGTEAFF
v_call: TRBV11-2
clone_size: few
j_call: TRBJ1-1
d_call: NA

cdr3_nt: TGTGCCAGCAGCTTACCCTACCGGGACAGGGTATCTTATGAGCAGTTCTTC
cdr3_aa: CASSLPYRDRVSYEQFF
v_call: TRBV11-2
clone_size: NA
j_call: TRBJ2-1
d_call: TRBD1

cdr3_nt: TGTGCCAGCAGCTCCCGGGGGGGGCAGTCTGGAAACACCATATATTTT
cdr3_aa: CASSSRGGQSGNTIYF
v_call: TRBV9
clone_size: NA
j_call: TRBJ1-3
d_call: NA

cdr3_nt: TGCAGCGTTGAGGAGGGGTTGAGCTATGGCTACACCTTC
cdr3_aa: CSVEEGLSYGYTF
v_call: TRBV29-1
clone_size: few
j_call: TRBJ1-2
d_call: NA

cdr3_nt: TGTGCCAGCTCACCAACAACAGGGGCAAGCAATCAGCCCCAGCATTTT
cdr3_aa: CASSPTTGASNQPQHF
v_call: TRBV18
clone_size: once
j_call: TRBJ1-5
d_call: TRBD1

cdr3_nt: TGTGCCAGCAGCTTAACCGGGACAGGGGGAACCGGGGAGCTGTTTTTT
cdr3_aa: CASSLTGTGGTGELFF
v_call: TRBV7-3
clone_size: NA
j_call: TRBJ2-2
d_call: TRBD1

cdr3_nt: TGTGCCAGTAGTATTTCTGGACTCACCGGGGAGCTGTTTTTT
cdr3_aa: CASSISGLTGELFF
v_call: TRBV19
clone_size: NA
j_call: TRBJ2-2
d_call: NA

cdr3_nt: TGTGCCAGTAGCACCGGCCCGGGGTCCAATCAGCCCCAGCATTTT
cdr3_aa: CASSTGPGSNQPQHF
v_call: TRBV19
clone_size: NA
j_call: TRBJ1-5
d_call: NA

cdr3_nt: TGTGCCAGCAGCCCCGAGCGCGGGGAGCTGTTTTTT
cdr3_aa: CASSPERGELFF
v_call: TRBV7-6
clone_size: NA
j_call: TRBJ2-2
d_call: NA

cdr3_nt: TGCAGCGTTGAAGGGGCGGTAGGGGAGGGGCTAGGGGCTTTCTTT
cdr3_aa: CSVEGAVGEGLGAFF
v_call: TRBV29-1
clone_size: NA
j_call: TRBJ1-1
d_call: NA

cdr3_nt: TGTGCCTGCAGGGACACGGGGGAAAAACTGTTTTTT
cdr3_aa: CACRDTGEKLFF
v_call: TRBV30
clone_size: NA
j_call: TRBJ1-4
d_call: NA

cdr3_nt: TGTGCCAGCAGCTTTGCGGGGCACAATGAGCAGTTCTTC
cdr3_aa: CASSFAGHNEQFF
v_call: TRBV12-3/TRBV12-4
clone_size: NA
j_call: TRBJ2-1
d_call: NA

cdr3_nt: TGTGCCAGCAGTATTCTGGGGGGAACAGATACGCAGTATTTT
cdr3_aa: CASSILGGTDTQYF
v_call: TRBV6-5
clone_size: NA
j_call: TRBJ2-3
d_call: NA

cdr3_nt: TGTGCCAGCGAAGGGGTCGGGGGTGAAAAACTGTTTTTT
cdr3_aa: CASEGVGGEKLFF
v_call: TRBV2
clone_size: NA
j_call: TRBJ1-4
d_call: NA

cdr3_nt: TGTGCCAGCAGCCGGGGCGTCCACGAGCAGTACTTC
cdr3_aa: CASSRGVHEQYF
v_call: TRBV3-1/TRBV3-2
clone_size: once
j_call: TRBJ2-7
d_call: NA

cdr3_nt: TGCGCCAGCAGCTTACAGGGGACACGAGAGGATGGGACTTTCTTT
cdr3_aa: CASSLQGTREDGTFF
v_call: TRBV5-1
clone_size: NA
j_call: TRBJ1-1
d_call: TRBD1

cdr3_nt: TGTGCCAGCAGTCGAAGCGGGGACACTGAAGCTTTCTTT
cdr3_aa: CASSRSGDTEAFF
v_call: TRBV2
clone_size: NA
j_call: TRBJ1-1
d_call: NA

cdr3_nt: TGTGCCAGCACCGCGAACACCGGGGAGCTGTTTTTT
cdr3_aa: CASTANTGELFF
v_call: TRBV12-3/TRBV12-4
clone_size: NA
j_call: TRBJ2-2
d_call: NA

cdr3_nt: TGTGCCACCAGCAGAACCCCCGGGACTAGCGGGGGGCCAGGGGATGAGCAGTTCTTC
cdr3_aa: CATSRTPGTSGGPGDEQFF
v_call: TRBV15
clone_size: NA
j_call: TRBJ2-1
d_call: TRBD2

cdr3_nt: TGCAGCGTGGGTGGACTAGCGGGGGAGCCGCCAGATACGCAGTATTTT
cdr3_aa: CSVGGLAGEPPDTQYF
v_call: TRBV29-1
clone_size: NA
j_call: TRBJ2-3
d_call: TRBD2

cdr3_nt: TGTGCCAGCAGCCCGAAAGTGGGGGGACGAAGCGGAAACACCATATATTTT
cdr3_aa: CASSPKVGGRSGNTIYF
v_call: TRBV7-9
clone_size: NA
j_call: TRBJ1-3
d_call: NA

cdr3_nt: TGTGCCAGCAGCGCCCAGGGAGAGACCCAGTACTTC
cdr3_aa: CASSAQGETQYF
v_call: TRBV9
clone_size: once
j_call: TRBJ2-5
d_call: NA

cdr3_nt: TGCAGCGCCCTAGCGGGATCAGAGACCCAGTACTTC
cdr3_aa: CSALAGSETQYF
v_call: TRBV29-1
clone_size: NA
j_call: TRBJ2-5
d_call: TRBD2

cdr3_nt: TGCGCCAGCAGCCAAGATTCGTCGGGGGATTATGGCTACACCTTC
cdr3_aa: CASSQDSSGDYGYTF
v_call: TRBV4-1
clone_size: NA
j_call: TRBJ1-2
d_call: NA

cdr3_nt: TGCGCCAGCAGTAGTGGGACAGGGGCCACTGAAGCTTTCTTT
cdr3_aa: CASSSGTGATEAFF
v_call: TRBV5-1
clone_size: NA
j_call: TRBJ1-1
d_call: TRBD1

cdr3_nt: TGCGCCAGCAGCCAAGCCTCTAGCGCAGATACGCAGTATTTT
cdr3_aa: CASSQASSADTQYF
v_call: TRBV4-1
clone_size: once
j_call: TRBJ2-3
d_call: NA

cdr3_nt: TGTGCCAGCAGCCAAGATCCGGCCGGGGTGGACACTGAAGCTTTCTTT
cdr3_aa: CASSQDPAGVDTEAFF
v_call: TRBV4-2
clone_size: NA
j_call: TRBJ1-1
d_call: NA

cdr3_nt: TGTGCCAGGGCCTATGGCTACACCTTC
cdr3_aa: CARAYGYTF
v_call: TRBV25-1
clone_size: NA
j_call: TRBJ1-2
d_call: NA

cdr3_nt: TGCAGTGCTAGTTCTGGGGCTGTCAATCAGCCCCAGCATTTT
cdr3_aa: CSASSGAVNQPQHF
v_call: TRBV20-1
clone_size: NA
j_call: TRBJ1-5
d_call: NA

cdr3_nt: TGTGCCAGCAGGGTGACAGGGGGCGTTTCCGGGGAGCTGTTTTTT
cdr3_aa: CASRVTGGVSGELFF
v_call: TRBV27
clone_size: NA
j_call: TRBJ2-2
d_call: TRBD1

cdr3_nt: TGTGCCAGCAGCATTAAACCCCGGACTAGCGGGGGCCGAACTCCCTCCTACAATGAGCAGTTCTTC
cdr3_aa: CASSIKPRTSGGRTPSYNEQFF
v_call: TRBV9
clone_size: NA
j_call: TRBJ2-1
d_call: TRBD2

cdr3_nt: TGCAGCGGAGACAGGGGCGGGAACACTGAAGCTTTCTTT
cdr3_aa: CSGDRGGNTEAFF
v_call: TRBV29-1
clone_size: NA
j_call: TRBJ1-1
d_call: TRBD1

cdr3_nt: TGTGCCTGGAGGGCCCGGGGACTGAACTATGGCTACACCTTC
cdr3_aa: CAWRARGLNYGYTF
v_call: TRBV30
clone_size: NA
j_call: TRBJ1-2
d_call: NA